This TCR beta chain was recovered during a study of blood T cell repertoires in COVID-19. Whole-study context: Italy, Spain and the United States were the sources of the convalescent and acute COVID-19 samples. In each case, the material was cDNA or gDNA derived from T cells, B-cell-depleted T cells, or PBMCs.

With 4 bases removed from V and 0 bases from J, the gap between germline ends came to 10 bases. This CDR3 region has 14 residues. The germline CDR1 and CDR2 sequences are SGDLS and YYNGEE. Under the authors' procedure: Reference gene primer amplification gave nucleated cell count estimates. This table comes from immunoSEQ multiplex PCR, and its TCRdb copy is limited to in-frame clones, with some not included. V and J calls and clone size are those listed in that table; D and trimming were worked out from the DNA. Of around 100,000 clones in the sample, around 84% were seen once. This TCR was sampled from a middle-aged woman with acute or convalescent COVID-19. Sequencing was performed on peripheral blood. The chain couples TRBV9 to TRBJ1-1, with D unclear. The CDR3: CASSPSPLNTEAFF. CDR3 nucleotides: TGTGCCAGCAGCCCCTCCCCTCTGAACACTGAAGCTTTCTTT.